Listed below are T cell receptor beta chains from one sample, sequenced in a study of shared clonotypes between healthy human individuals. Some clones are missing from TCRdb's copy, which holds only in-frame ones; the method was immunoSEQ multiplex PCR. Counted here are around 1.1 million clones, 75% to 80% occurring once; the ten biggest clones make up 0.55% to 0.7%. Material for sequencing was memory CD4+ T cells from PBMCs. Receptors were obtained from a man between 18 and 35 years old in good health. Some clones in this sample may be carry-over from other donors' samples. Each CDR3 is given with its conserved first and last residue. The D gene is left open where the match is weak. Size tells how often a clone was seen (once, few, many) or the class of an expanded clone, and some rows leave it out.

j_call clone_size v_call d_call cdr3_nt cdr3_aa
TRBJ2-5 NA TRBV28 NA TGTGCCAGCAGAGGGGGAAGCCAAGAGACCCAGTACTTC CASRGGSQETQYF
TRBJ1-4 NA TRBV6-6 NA TGTGCCAGCAGTTACTCGGGGCTTAATGAAAAACTGTTTTTT CASSYSGLNEKLFF
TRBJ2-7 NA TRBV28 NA TGTGCCAGCAGTTCCCCGGGGAGGCACGAGCAGTACTTC CASSSPGRHEQYF
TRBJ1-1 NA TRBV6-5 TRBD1 TGTGCCAGCAACACCCGGACAGGGGACACTGAAGCTTTCTTT CASNTRTGDTEAFF
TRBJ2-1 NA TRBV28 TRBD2 TGTGCCAGCAGTCAAAGCGGGAGGTACCTTGAGCAGTTCTTC CASSQSGRYLEQFF
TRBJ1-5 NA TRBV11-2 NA TGTGCCAGCAGCTTAGAATCAGGGGACAATCAGCCCCAGCATTTT CASSLESGDNQPQHF
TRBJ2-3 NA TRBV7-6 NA TGTGCCAGCAGCTCCCCGGCCCGGGACCGCACAGATACGCAGTATTTT CASSSPARDRTDTQYF
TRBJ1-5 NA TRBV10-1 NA TGTGCCAGCAGTGGGGCCCACAATCAGCCCCAGCATTTT CASSGAHNQPQHF
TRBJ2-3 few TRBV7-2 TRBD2 TGTGCCAGCAGCCGCCCAGACATAGCGGGCACTAGCACAGATACGCAGTATTTT CASSRPDIAGTSTDTQYF
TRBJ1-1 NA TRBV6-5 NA TGTGCCAGCAGCACTGGGCAGGGTAGGACTGAAGCTTTCTTT CASSTGQGRTEAFF
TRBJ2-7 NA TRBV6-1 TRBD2 TGTGCCAGCGGAGCGGGAGTGAACTCCTACGAGCAGTACTTC CASGAGVNSYEQYF
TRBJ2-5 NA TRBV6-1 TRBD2 TGTGCCAGCACTAGCGGGACGGAGACCCAGTACTTC CASTSGTETQYF
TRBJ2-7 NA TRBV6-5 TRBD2 TGTGCCAGCCGAATCCGGCGGGGGGGGTACGAGCAGTACTTC CASRIRRGGYEQYF
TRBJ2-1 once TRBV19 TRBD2 TGTGCCAGTAGCCTTCCGGGGGGAGCTTACAATGAGCAGTTCTTC CASSLPGGAYNEQFF
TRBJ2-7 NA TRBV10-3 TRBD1 TGTGCCATCAGTAACCGGGACAGGGCCTACGAGCAGTACTTC CAISNRDRAYEQYF
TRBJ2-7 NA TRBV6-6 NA TGTGCCAGCACTTACCAGGGAAGATACGAGCAGTACTTC CASTYQGRYEQYF
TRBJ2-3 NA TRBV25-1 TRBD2 TGTGCCAGCAGTGTAGCGGGAGCGTCCACAGATACGCAGTATTTT CASSVAGASTDTQYF
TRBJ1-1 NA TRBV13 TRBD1 TGTGCCAGCAGCCCTCCCCCACGGCGACAGGGGAACACTGAAGCTTTCTTT CASSPPPRRQGNTEAFF
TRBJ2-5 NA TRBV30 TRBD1 TGTGCCTGGAGTGTAGGGACAGGACCTCAAGAGACCCAGTACTTC CAWSVGTGPQETQYF
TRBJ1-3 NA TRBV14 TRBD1 TGTGCCAGCAGCAACTGGGACAGGGTCCCTGGAAACACCATATATTTT CASSNWDRVPGNTIYF
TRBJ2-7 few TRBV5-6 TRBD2 TGTGCCAGCAGCTTGTTGACTAGCGGGAGCGCCACCTACGAGCAGTACTTC CASSLLTSGSATYEQYF
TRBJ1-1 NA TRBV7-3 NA TGTGCCAGCAGCCCCACCTCACTAAACACTGAAGCTTTCTTT CASSPTSLNTEAFF
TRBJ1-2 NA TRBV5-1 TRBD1 TGCGCCAGCTCCGGGACAGGGGAATTTGGCTACACCTTC CASSGTGEFGYTF
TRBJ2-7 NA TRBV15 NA TGTGCCACCAGGCCACAGGGCTCGTCCTACGAGCAGTACTTC CATRPQGSSYEQYF
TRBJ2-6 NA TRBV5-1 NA TGCGCCAGCAGCCCGGGCTCCTCCCGCTCTGGGGCCAACGTCCTGACTTTC CASSPGSSRSGANVLTF
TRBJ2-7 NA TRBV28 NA TGTGCCAGCAGTTTATACAGTCTAAATATCTACGAGCAGTACTTC CASSLYSLNIYEQYF
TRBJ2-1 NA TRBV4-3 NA TGCGCCAGCACCCCCGGAGGGGGTGGCTCCTACAATGAGCAGTTCTTC CASTPGGGGSYNEQFF
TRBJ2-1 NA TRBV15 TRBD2 TGTGCCACCAGCAGAGTGACGACTAGCGGGGCTTTCAATGAGCAGTTCTTC CATSRVTTSGAFNEQFF
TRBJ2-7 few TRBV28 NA TGTGCCAGCAGTTCGGGGCAAGGCTACGAGCAGTACTTC CASSSGQGYEQYF
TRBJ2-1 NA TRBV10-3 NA TGTGCCATCAGAACAACAGGGATCTCCTACAATGAGCAGTTCTTC CAIRTTGISYNEQFF
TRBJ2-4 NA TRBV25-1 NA TGTGCCAGCAGTGAATCAGAGTTTGGGGCCAAAAACATTCAGTACTTC CASSESEFGAKNIQYF
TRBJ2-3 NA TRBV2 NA TGTGCCAGCAGTCGCGAGTCCGATACGCAGTATTTT CASSRESDTQYF
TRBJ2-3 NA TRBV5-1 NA TGCGCCAGCAGCTCCCTGACCGCGACAGGAGCAGATACGCAGTATTTT CASSSLTATGADTQYF
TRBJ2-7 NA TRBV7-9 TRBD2 TGTGCCAGCAGCTCGAGCGGGAGGGCCTACGAGCAGTACTTC CASSSSGRAYEQYF
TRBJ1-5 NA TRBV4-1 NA TGCGCCAGCAGCCAAGGGTCATCTCAGCCCCAGCATTTT CASSQGSSQPQHF
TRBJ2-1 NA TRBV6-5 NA TGTGCCAGCAGTTACTCGATGATTAGTGTGCAGTTCTTC CASSYSMISVQFF
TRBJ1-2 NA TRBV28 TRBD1 TGTGCCAGCAGTTCACAGGGGGCCTATGGCTACACCTTC CASSSQGAYGYTF
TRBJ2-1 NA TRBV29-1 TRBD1 TGCAGCGCACGAACAGGGGGCTCCGCCAATGAGCAGTTCTTC CSARTGGSANEQFF
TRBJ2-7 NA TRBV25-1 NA TGTGCCAGCAGTGTAGGGGGGGGTTCCTACGAGCAGTACTTC CASSVGGGSYEQYF
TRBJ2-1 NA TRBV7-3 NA TGTGCCAGCAGCCTAGGGGGAGGGCCCTACAATGAGCAGTTCTTC CASSLGGGPYNEQFF
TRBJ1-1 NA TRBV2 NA TGTGCCAGCAGGGACGGTATGAACACTGAAGCTTTCTTT CASRDGMNTEAFF
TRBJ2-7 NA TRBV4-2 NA TGTGCCAGCAGCCAAGATGGCGACTGGGCTGCCTACGAGCAGTACTTC CASSQDGDWAAYEQYF
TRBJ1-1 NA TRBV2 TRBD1 TGTGCCAGCAGTGGCGACAGGGTCGGTTTCACTGAAGCTTTCTTT CASSGDRVGFTEAFF
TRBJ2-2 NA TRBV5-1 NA TGCGCCAGCAGCTCGGGCCTGCCCATATGGGTTTCTAACACCGGGGAGCTGTTTTTT CASSSGLPIWVSNTGELFF
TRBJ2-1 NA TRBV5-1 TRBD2 TGCGCCAGCAGCGGGCGGGAGAGACGACACAATGAGCAGTTCTTC CASSGRERRHNEQFF
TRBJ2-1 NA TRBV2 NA TGTGCGGGGGGCCGGGGGTACAATGAGCAGTTCTTC CAGGRGYNEQFF
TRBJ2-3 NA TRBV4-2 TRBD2 TGTGCCAGCAGCCAGGGACGACTAGCGGGAGGACTAGATACGCAGTATTTT CASSQGRLAGGLDTQYF
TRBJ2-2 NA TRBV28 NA TGTGCCAGCAGTCGGACCCCGGGGCAGGGGGGTAACACCGGGGAGCTGTTTTTT CASSRTPGQGGNTGELFF
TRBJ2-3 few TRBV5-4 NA TGTGCCAGCAGCTTTGAAGGGGGAGATACGCAGTATTTT CASSFEGGDTQYF
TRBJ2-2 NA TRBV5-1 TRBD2 TGCGCCAGCAGCAAACTTATAGCGGGAGCCCCCGGGGAGCTGTTTTTT CASSKLIAGAPGELFF
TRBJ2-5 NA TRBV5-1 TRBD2 TGCGCCAGCAGCGAAGCGGGAATGAGCGTAGAGACCCAGTACTTC CASSEAGMSVETQYF